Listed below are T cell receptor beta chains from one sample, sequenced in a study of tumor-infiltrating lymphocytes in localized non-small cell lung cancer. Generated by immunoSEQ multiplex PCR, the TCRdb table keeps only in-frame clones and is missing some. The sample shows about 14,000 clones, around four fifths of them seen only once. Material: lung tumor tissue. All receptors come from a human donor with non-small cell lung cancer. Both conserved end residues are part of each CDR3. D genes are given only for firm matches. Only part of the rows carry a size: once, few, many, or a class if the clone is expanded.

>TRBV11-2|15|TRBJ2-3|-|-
TGTGCCAGCAGCCAAAGGGCCAGGGGCACAGATACGCAGTATTTT
CASSQRARGTDTQYF
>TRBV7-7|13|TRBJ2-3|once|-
TGTGCCAGCAGCTTAGGCGGGCAGGGAACGCAGTATTTT
CASSLGGQGTQYF
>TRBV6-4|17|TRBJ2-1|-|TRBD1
TGTGCCAGCAGTGCCGAAACCGGGACAGTTGGAAACAATGAGCAGTTCTTC
CASSAETGTVGNNEQFF
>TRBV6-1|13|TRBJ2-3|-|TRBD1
TGTGCCGGCGGACAGGGCTGGGAAGATACGCAGTATTTT
CAGGQGWEDTQYF
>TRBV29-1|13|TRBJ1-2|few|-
TGCAGCCTCTTAGAGACGGGGGCAGGGGGCTACACCTTC
CSLLETGAGGYTF
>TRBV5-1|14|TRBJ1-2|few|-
TGCGCCAGCAGCTTGTCCCCGGGCCTTTATGGCTACACCTTC
CASSLSPGLYGYTF
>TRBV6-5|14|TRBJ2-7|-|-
TGTGCCACCAGGGGGGCATTGAGGGCCTACGAGCAGTACTTC
CATRGALRAYEQYF
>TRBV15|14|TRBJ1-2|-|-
TGTGCCACCAGCAGAGATGTGGGGGACTATGGCTACACCTTC
CATSRDVGDYGYTF
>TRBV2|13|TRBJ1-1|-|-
TGTGCCAGCAGTGAGGTAGAGAACACTGAAGCTTTCTTT
CASSEVENTEAFF
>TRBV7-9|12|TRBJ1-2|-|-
TGTGCCAGCAGTCTTGACTTAGGTGGCTACACCTTC
CASSLDLGGYTF
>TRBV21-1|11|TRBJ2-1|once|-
TGTGCCAGCAGCAAAGGCAATGAGCAGTTCTTC
CASSKGNEQFF
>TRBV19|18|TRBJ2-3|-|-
TGTGCCAGTAGTATTGATATTGGGGCTAGTGTGGGGGCCAATACGCAGTATTTT
CASSIDIGASVGANTQYF
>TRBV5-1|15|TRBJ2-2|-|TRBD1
TGCGCCAGCAGCTTGGCTGGGGACAGGACCGGGGAGCTGTTTTTT
CASSLAGDRTGELFF
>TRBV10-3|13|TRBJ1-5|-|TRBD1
TGTGCCATCGGACAGGGCGAGAATCAGCCCCAGCATTTT
CAIGQGENQPQHF
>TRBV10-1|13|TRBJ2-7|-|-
TGCGCCAGCAGTGGCGGTAGCTCCTACGAGCAGTACTTC
CASSGGSSYEQYF
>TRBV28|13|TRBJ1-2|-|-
TGTGCCACCAGTGGGCCTATACATTCTGGCTACACCTTC
CATSGPIHSGYTF
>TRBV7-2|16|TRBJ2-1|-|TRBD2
TGTGCCAGCAGCTTTGCCGGGACTAGCTCCTACAATGAGCAGTTCTTC
CASSFAGTSSYNEQFF
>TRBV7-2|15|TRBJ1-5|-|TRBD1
TGTGCCAGCAGCTCGGGACAGCGAGACAATCAGCCCCAGCATTTT
CASSSGQRDNQPQHF
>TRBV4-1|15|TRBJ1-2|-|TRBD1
TGCGCCAGCAGCCAAGCAGGACAGGGACACTATGGCTACACCTTC
CASSQAGQGHYGYTF
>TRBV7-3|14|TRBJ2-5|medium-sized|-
TGTGCCAGCAGCCCGTTGGGGGTTGGAGAGACCCAGTACTTC
CASSPLGVGETQYF
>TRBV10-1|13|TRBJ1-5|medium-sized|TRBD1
TGCGCCAGCCCATACGACAGGGATCAGCCCCAGCATTTT
CASPYDRDQPQHF
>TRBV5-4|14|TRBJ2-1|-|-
TGTGCCAGCAGCTTGGAGGACTCTCCGGTTGAGCAGTTCTTC
CASSLEDSPVEQFF
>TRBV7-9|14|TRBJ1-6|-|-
TGTGCCAGCAGCTTAGGGGAAGGGTATTCACCCCTCCACTTT
CASSLGEGYSPLHF
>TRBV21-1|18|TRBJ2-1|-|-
TGTGCCAGCAGCAATCTAGGGGACAGGGGGCGCCCTGGCAATGAGCAGTTCTTC
CASSNLGDRGRPGNEQFF
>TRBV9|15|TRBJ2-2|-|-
TGTGCCAGCAGTCCCACAGTGGGTCCCACCGGGGAGCTGTTTTTT
CASSPTVGPTGELFF
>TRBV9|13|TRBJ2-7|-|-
TGTGCCAGCAGCGGGGGGAACTCCTACGAGCAGTACTTC
CASSGGNSYEQYF